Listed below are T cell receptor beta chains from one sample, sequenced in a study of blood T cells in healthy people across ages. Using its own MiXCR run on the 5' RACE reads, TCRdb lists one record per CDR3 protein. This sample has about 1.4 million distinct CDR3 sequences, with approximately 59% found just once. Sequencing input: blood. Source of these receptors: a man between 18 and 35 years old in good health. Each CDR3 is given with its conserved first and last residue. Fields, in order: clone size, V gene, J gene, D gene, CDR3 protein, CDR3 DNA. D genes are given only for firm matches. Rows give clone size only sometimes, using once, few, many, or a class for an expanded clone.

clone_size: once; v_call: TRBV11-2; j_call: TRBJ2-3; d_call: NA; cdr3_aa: CASSSNPWADTQYF; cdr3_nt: TGTGCCAGCAGCTCCAACCCGTGGGCAGATACGCAGTATTTT
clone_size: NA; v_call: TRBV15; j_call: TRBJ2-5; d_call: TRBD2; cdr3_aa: CATSRGVAGEIETQYF; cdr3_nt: TGTGCCACCAGCAGAGGGGTAGCGGGAGAGATAGAGACCCAGTACTTC
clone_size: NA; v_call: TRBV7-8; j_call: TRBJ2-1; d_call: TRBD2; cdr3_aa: CVSSLISGRTYNEQFF; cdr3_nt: TGTGTCAGCAGCTTGATTAGCGGGAGGACCTACAATGAGCAGTTCTTC
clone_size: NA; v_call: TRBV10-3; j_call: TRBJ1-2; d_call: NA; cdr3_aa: CAISSRQTNYGYTF; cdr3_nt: TGTGCCATCAGTTCGAGACAGACTAACTATGGCTACACCTTC
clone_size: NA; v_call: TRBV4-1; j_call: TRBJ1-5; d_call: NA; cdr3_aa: CASSQVFSSNQPQHF; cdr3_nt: TGCGCCAGCAGCCAAGTGTTCAGTAGCAATCAGCCCCAGCATTTT
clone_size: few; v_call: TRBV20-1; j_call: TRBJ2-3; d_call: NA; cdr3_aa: CSARDFEDTQYF; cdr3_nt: TGCAGTGCTAGAGATTTCGAAGATACGCAGTATTTT
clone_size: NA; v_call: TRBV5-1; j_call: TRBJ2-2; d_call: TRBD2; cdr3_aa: CASSPLTGGQDTGELFF; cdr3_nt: TGCGCCAGCAGCCCACTGACGGGGGGGCAGGACACCGGGGAGCTGTTTTTT
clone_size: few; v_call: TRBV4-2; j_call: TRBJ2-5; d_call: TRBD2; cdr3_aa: CASSQGGTSGEGTQYF; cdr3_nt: TGTGCCAGCAGCCAAGGAGGTACTAGCGGTGAGGGGACCCAGTACTTC
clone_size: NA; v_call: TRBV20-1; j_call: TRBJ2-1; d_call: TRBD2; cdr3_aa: CSARDSGRASGNEQFF; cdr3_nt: TGCAGTGCTAGAGATAGCGGGAGGGCGAGTGGTAATGAGCAGTTCTTC
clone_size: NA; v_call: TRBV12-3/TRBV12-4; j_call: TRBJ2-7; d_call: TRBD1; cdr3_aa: CASSPPDRDEYEQYF; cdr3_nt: TGTGCCAGCAGCCCCCCTGACAGGGATGAATACGAGCAGTACTTC
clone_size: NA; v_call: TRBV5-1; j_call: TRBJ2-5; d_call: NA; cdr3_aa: CASSSGTLDWPQYF; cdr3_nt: TGCGCCAGCAGCTCTGGGACGCTGGACTGGCCGCAGTACTTC
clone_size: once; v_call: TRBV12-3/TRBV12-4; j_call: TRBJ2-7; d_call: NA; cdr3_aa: CASSFENLEQYF; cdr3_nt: TGTGCCAGCAGTTTCGAAAATCTCGAGCAGTACTTC
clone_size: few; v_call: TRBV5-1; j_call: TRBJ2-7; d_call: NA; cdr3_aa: CASSQLPPASYEQYF; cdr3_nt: TGCGCCAGCAGCCAACTTCCCCCAGCATCCTACGAGCAGTACTTC
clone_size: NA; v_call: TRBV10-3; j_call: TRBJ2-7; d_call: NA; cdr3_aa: CAISVSDRNYEQYF; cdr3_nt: TGTGCCATCAGTGTTTCAGACAGAAATTACGAGCAGTACTTC